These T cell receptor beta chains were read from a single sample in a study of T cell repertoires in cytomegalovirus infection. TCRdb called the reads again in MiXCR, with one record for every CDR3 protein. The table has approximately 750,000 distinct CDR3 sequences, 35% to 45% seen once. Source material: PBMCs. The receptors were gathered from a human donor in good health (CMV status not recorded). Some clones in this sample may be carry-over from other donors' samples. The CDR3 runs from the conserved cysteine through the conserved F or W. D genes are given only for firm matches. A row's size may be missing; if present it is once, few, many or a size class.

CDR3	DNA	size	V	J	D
CATSDFRGGAQPPHF	TGTGCCACCAGTGACTTCCGCGGGGGAGCTCAGCCCCCGCATTTT	-	TRBV24-1	TRBJ1-5	-
CSANLGGPLRNEQFF	TGCAGTGCGAACCTCGGGGGACCTCTTCGGAATGAGCAGTTCTTC	-	TRBV20-1	TRBJ2-1	-
CASSQDFGALNTGELFF	TGTGCCAGCAGCCAAGATTTCGGGGCGTTGAACACCGGGGAGCTGTTTTTT	-	TRBV14	TRBJ2-2	-
CASSLVTTGNTEAFF	TGCGCCAGCAGCTTGGTGACAACCGGCAACACTGAAGCTTTCTTT	few	TRBV5-1	TRBJ1-1	-
CAISDGVNEKLFF	TGTGCCATCAGTGACGGGGTTAATGAAAAACTGTTTTTT	-	TRBV10-3	TRBJ1-4	-
CASSASGPRPEQYF	TGTGCCAGCAGCGCCTCGGGACCGCGTCCAGAGCAGTACTTC	many	TRBV7-2	TRBJ2-7	-
CSAGSLSGGLLNEQFF	TGCAGTGCTGGGTCCCTTAGCGGGGGGCTCCTCAATGAGCAGTTCTTC	few	TRBV20-1	TRBJ2-1	TRBD2
CASSSPRGLVLTEAFF	TGTGCCAGCAGTTCCCCACGGGGGTTGGTTTTGACTGAAGCTTTCTTT	-	TRBV28	TRBJ1-1	-
CSATRPDPWDRHFRGGYTF	TGCAGCGCGACCCGGCCCGACCCCTGGGACCGACACTTCCGAGGTGGCTACACCTTC	-	TRBV29-1	TRBJ1-2	-
CASSGIMSNQPQHF	TGTGCCAGTTCGGGGATTATGAGCAATCAGCCCCAGCATTTT	-	TRBV19	TRBJ1-5	-
CDSWQGAFGYTF	TGTGACAGTTGGCAGGGGGCGTTCGGCTACACCTTC	-	TRBV19	TRBJ1-2	TRBD1
CASALAGGPSSTDTQYF	TGTGCCAGCGCTCTAGCGGGGGGCCCCTCCAGCACAGATACGCAGTATTTT	-	TRBV2	TRBJ2-3	TRBD2
CASRVDRGTEAFF	TGTGCCAGCAGGGTAGACAGGGGCACTGAAGCTTTCTTT	-	TRBV28	TRBJ1-1	TRBD1
CSARAPAKNIQYF	TGCAGTGCTAGAGCCCCAGCCAAAAACATTCAGTACTTC	few	TRBV20-1	TRBJ2-4	-